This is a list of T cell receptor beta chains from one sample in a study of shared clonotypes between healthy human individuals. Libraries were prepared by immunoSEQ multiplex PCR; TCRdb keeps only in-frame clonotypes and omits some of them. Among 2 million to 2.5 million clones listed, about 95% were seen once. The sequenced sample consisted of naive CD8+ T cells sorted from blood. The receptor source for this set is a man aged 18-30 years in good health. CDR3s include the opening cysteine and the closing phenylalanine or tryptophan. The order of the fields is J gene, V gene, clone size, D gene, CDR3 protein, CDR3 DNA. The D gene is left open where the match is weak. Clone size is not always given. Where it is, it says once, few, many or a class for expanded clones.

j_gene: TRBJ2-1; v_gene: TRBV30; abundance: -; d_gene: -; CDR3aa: CAWDRRSYNEQFF; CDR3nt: TGTGCCTGGGACCGCCGAAGCTACAATGAGCAGTTCTTC
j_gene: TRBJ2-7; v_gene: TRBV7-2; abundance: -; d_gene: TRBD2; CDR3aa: CASSHDPAREGLHEQYF; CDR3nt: TGTGCCAGCAGCCACGACCCTGCGAGGGAGGGCCTCCACGAGCAGTACTTC
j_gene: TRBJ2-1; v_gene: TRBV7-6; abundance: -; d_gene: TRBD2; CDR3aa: CASSPGGLGGSGYNEQFF; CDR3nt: TGTGCCAGCAGCCCCGGGGGTCTGGGCGGGAGTGGGTACAATGAGCAGTTCTTC
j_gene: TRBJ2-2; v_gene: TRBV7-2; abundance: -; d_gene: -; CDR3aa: CASSYPGRTGELFF; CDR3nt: TGTGCCAGCAGCTACCCGGGGCGCACCGGGGAGCTGTTTTTT
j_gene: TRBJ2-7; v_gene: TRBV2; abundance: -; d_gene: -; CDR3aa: CASYRVPYEQYF; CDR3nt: TGTGCCAGCTACAGGGTCCCCTACGAGCAGTACTTC
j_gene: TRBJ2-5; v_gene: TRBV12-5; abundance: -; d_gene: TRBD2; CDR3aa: CASGRIAGKIQETQYF; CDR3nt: TGTGCTAGTGGTAGAATAGCGGGAAAGATACAAGAGACCCAGTACTTC
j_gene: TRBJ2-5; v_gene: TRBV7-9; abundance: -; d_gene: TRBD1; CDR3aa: CASSIPGPGGETQYF; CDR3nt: TGTGCCAGCAGCATACCGGGCCCAGGGGGAGAGACCCAGTACTTC
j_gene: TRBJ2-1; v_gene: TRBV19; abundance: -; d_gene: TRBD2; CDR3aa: CASSITVAGGNEQFF; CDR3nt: TGTGCCAGTAGTATCACAGTAGCGGGAGGTAATGAGCAGTTCTTC
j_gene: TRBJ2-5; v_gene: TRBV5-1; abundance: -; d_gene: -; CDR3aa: CASSLDREETQYF; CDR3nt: TGCGCCAGCAGCTTGGACAGGGAAGAGACCCAGTACTTC
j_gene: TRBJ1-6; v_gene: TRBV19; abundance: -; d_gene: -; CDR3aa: CASRSIPYNSPLHF; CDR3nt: TGTGCCAGTAGATCCATTCCCTATAATTCACCCCTCCACTTT
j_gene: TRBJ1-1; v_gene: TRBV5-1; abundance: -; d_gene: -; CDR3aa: CASSLPGNTEAFF; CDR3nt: TGCGCCAGCAGCTTGCCTGGGAACACTGAAGCTTTCTTT
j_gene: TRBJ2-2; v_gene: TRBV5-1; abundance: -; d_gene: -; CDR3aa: CASSLARATGELFF; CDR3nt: TGCGCCAGCAGCTTGGCCAGAGCGACGGGGGAGCTGTTTTTT
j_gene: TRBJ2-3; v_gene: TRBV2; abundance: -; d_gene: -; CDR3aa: CASSNRADTQYF; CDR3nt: TGTGCCAGCAGTAACAGGGCAGATACGCAGTATTTT
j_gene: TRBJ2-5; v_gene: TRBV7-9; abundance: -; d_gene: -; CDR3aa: CASSTPVGGPETQYF; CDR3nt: TGTGCCAGCAGCACCCCGGTCGGGGGGCCGGAGACCCAGTACTTC
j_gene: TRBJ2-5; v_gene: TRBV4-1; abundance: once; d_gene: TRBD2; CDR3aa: CASSQDPISGGQETQYF; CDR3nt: TGCGCCAGCAGCCAAGATCCGATAAGCGGGGGCCAAGAGACCCAGTACTTC
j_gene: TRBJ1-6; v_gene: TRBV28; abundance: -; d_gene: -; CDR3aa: CASSTDYSPLHF; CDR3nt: TGTGCCAGCAGTACAGATTATTCACCCCTCCACTTT
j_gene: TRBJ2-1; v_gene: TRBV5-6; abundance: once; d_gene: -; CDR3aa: CASSPGQYNEQFF; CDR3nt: TGTGCCAGCAGCCCAGGACAGTACAATGAGCAGTTCTTC
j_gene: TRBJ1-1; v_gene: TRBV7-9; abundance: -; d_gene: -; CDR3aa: CASSTIMNTEAFF; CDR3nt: TGTGCCAGCAGCACCATTATGAACACTGAAGCTTTCTTT
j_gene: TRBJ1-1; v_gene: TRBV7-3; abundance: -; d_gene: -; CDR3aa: CASSQYQNTEAFF; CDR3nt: TGTGCCAGCAGCCAGTATCAGAACACTGAAGCTTTCTTT
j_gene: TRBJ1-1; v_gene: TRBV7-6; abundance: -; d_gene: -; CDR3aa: CASSPRGDLLGDPNTEAFF; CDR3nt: TGTGCCAGCAGCCCGCGTGGGGACCTCCTGGGGGATCCGAACACTGAAGCTTTCTTT
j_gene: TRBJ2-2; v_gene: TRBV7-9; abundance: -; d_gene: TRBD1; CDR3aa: CASSLAGQGVPGELFF; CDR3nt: TGTGCCAGCAGCTTAGCAGGGCAGGGGGTTCCCGGGGAGCTGTTTTTT
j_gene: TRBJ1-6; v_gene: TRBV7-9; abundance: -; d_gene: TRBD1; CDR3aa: CASSSGTGKNSPLHF; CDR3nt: TGTGCCAGCAGCAGCGGGACAGGGAAAAATTCACCCCTCCACTTT
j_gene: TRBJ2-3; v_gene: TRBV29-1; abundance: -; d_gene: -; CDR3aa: CSVELGNTDTQYF; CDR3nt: TGCAGCGTTGAACTGGGCAACACAGATACGCAGTATTTT
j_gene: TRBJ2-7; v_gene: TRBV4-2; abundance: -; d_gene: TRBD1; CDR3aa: CASSQSQGGQGIHEQYF; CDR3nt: TGTGCCAGCAGCCAATCACAGGGGGGTCAGGGTATACACGAGCAGTACTTC
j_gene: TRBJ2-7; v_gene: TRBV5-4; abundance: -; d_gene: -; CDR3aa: CASSLTIESYEQYF; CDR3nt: TGTGCCAGCAGCTTGACGATAGAATCCTACGAGCAGTACTTC
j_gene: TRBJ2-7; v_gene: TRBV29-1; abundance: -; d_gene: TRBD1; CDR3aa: CSGWTGGHEQYF; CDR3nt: TGCAGCGGGTGGACAGGGGGCCACGAGCAGTACTTC